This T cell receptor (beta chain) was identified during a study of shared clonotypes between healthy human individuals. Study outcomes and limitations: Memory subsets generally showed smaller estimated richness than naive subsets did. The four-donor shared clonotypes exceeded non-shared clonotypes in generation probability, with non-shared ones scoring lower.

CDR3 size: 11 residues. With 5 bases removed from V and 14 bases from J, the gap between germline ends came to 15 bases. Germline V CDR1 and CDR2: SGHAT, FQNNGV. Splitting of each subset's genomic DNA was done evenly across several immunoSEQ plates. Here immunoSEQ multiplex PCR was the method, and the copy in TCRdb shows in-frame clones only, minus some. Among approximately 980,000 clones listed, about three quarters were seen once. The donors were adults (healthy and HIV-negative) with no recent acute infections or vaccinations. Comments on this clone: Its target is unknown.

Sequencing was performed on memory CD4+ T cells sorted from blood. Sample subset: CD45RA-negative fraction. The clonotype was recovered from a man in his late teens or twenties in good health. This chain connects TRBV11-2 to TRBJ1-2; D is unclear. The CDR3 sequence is CASSPWSPPTF. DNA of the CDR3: TGTGCCAGCAGCCCATGGAGCCCGCCTACCTTC.